This T cell receptor beta chain was sequenced in a study of blood T cell repertoires in COVID-19 (TCRdb year 2020). Background on the whole study: Samples from collaborators originated in the United States, Italy and Spain and spanned both the acute and convalescent phases of COVID-19. The dataset comprised deeply sampled blood TCRbeta repertoires from subjects exposed to, actively infected with, or recovered from COVID-19. Where available, HLA class I and class II types were obtained from metadata supplied by the sample provider rather than from assay-based typing. Sample metadata almost always included a de-identified subject ID, COVID-19 status, age in years and sex. The repertoires were made available in a free public database intended to serve as a resource for research on the immune response to SARS-CoV-2. Samples were obtained from the ongoing ImmuneRACE study (first 160 participants) and from about 1,300 subjects provided by 6 global collaborators. The material from the prospective study consisted of cDNA or gDNA derived from T cells, B-cell-depleted T cells, or PBMCs.

Inclusive of the bounding cysteine and phenylalanine, the CDR3 is 15 residues long. Left in the record is the CDR3 DNA by itself, 45 bases read in frame from the first base. Sequences MGHRA (CDR1) and YSYEKL (CDR2) are obtained from the germline V gene. Relative to germline, V is 1 base shorter and J is 5 bases shorter, with 11 bases between their ends. Of note for this clone: Its antigen is unknown. No much larger clone exists at a distance of one base, and base qualities are not known.

Here is what the overall study found, with its caveats: How much clinical and demographic metadata was included differed by source and by participant, and the metadata was provided uncurated.

The immunoSEQ Assay, a bias-controlled multiplex PCR, was used to amplify TCRbeta CDR3 regions from genomic DNA. Per the source publication's procedure: The number of nucleated cells in each sample was estimated by amplification of reference gene primers within the assay. To quantify the absolute abundance of each unique TCRbeta CDR3 rearrangement, sequence reads were collapsed and filtered. For each sample, productive Simpson clonality was calculated as the square root of Simpson's diversity index across productive rearrangements. TCRdb stores this immuneACCESS table with in-frame sequences only. Part of the clones is absent; in the studies checked, under half of the shortfall reflects unresolved V genes, and no reason is known for the rest. The DNA was the basis for D and trimming; V, J and clone size are from that table. Here the sample has around 200,000 clones; 83% occur a single time. The leading ten clones occupy around 6.1% of the sample.

The collaborating institutions used their own protocols to collect whole blood in K2EDTA tubes. For TCRbeta analysis, collaborator samples were shipped as frozen whole blood, as isolated PBMCs, or as DNA extracted from either sample type. The sequenced material came from peripheral blood. This TCR came from a woman aged 40 to 50 with acute or convalescent COVID-19. The rearrangement combines TRBV4-1 with TRBJ2-2, with the D gene too uncertain to name. The bases read TGCGCCAGCAGCCAAGTCCGGTTGTCGACCGGGGAGCTGTTTTTT. This yields the protein CASSQVRLSTGELFF.